These 10 T cell receptor beta chains share one sample of origin, sequenced in a study of T cell changes during pregnancy in multiple sclerosis. Clones were sequenced by immunoSEQ multiplex PCR, and TCRdb holds only the in-frame ones, with some missing. Counted here are approximately 42,000 clones, 84% occurring once; the ten biggest clones make up 0.64%. Sequencing was performed on CD4+ T cells from peripheral blood mononuclear cells, taken before pregnancy. The receptors were sampled from a female donor with multiple sclerosis, enrolled in a pregnancy study.

This chain links TRBV29-1 with TRBJ1-2; 9 bases fit TRBD1. CDR3 length: 14 amino acids. The V segment lost 4 bases and the J segment 8 bases; nucleotides outside the gene matches: 11. The V gene's germline CDR1 is SQVTM and CDR2 ANQGSEA. CDR3 in DNA: TGCAGCGTTGCCGCCATACAGGGGGCAGGGGGCTACACCTTC. It specifies CSVAAIQGAGGYTF. Full variable domain (rest looked up from reference TRBV29-1 and TRBJ1-2): SAVISQKPSRDICQRGTSLTIQCQVDSQVTMMFWYRQQPGQSLTLIATANQGSEATYESGFVIDKFPISRPNLTFSTLTVSNMSPEDSSIYLCSVAAIQGAGGYTFGSGTRLTVV.

The chain combines TRBV2 with TRBJ2-2; 12 nucleotides agree with TRBD1. This CDR3 is built from 17 residues. Germline loops: CDR1 SNHLY, CDR2 FYNNEI. Trimming cost V 5 bases and J 6 bases; bases outside gene matches: 10. CDR3 bases: TGTGCCAGCAGTCCCGGGACAGGGGGCGCAGGTCCCGGGGAGCTGTTTTTT. Translation gives CASSPGTGGAGPGELFF.

This rearrangement joins TRBV19 to TRBJ1-4; 7 bases line up with TRBD1. CDR1 and CDR2 from the germline V gene are LNHDA and SQIVND (reference sequence). The length of the CDR3 is 15 residues. J was trimmed by 7 bases and V by 4 bases; bases with no gene match: 9. The CDR3: CASSRLTGVSEKLFF. As DNA, the CDR3 is TGTGCCAGTAGTAGACTTACAGGGGTTAGTGAAAAACTGTTTTTT. The variable domain in full, with the rest retrieved from reference TRBV19 and TRBJ1-4, is DGGITQSPKYLFRKEGQNVTLSCEQNLNHDAMYWYRQDPGQGLRLIYYSQIVNDFQKGDIAEGYSVSREKKESFPLTVTSAQKNPTAFYLCASSRLTGVSEKLFFGSGTQLSVL.

The genes are TRBV7-9 and TRBJ2-5, with TRBD2 matching over 13 bases. The CDR3 totals 16 residues. Germline loops: CDR1 SEHNR, CDR2 FQNEAQ (reference sequence). The J segment lost 5 bases and the V segment lost 5 bases, leaving 8 bases of the junction unmatched. The CDR3 loop is CASSAWTSGGRETQYF. In nucleotides, the CDR3 is TGTGCCAGCAGCGCCTGGACTAGCGGGGGCCGGGAGACCCAGTACTTC.

The chain links TRBV19 to TRBJ2-6; 7 nucleotides match TRBD1. This CDR3 comprises 16 residues. The germline V gene has CDR1 LNHDA and CDR2 SQIVND (reference sequence). V shed 9 bases, J shed 0 bases, and the junction held 8 bases outside the gene matches. CDR3 nucleotide sequence: TGTGCCAGCAGAACCCGACAGGGCTCTGGGGCCAACGTCCTGACTTTC. Amino acids: CASRTRQGSGANVLTF. Looking up the rest from reference TRBV19 and TRBJ2-6 gives the full variable domain: DGGITQSPKYLFRKEGQNVTLSCEQNLNHDAMYWYRQDPGQGLRLIYYSQIVNDFQKGDIAEGYSVSREKKESFPLTVTSAQKNPTAFYLCASRTRQGSGANVLTFGAGSRLTVL.

The chain employs TRBV4-1 and TRBJ2-5, with a possible D match to TRBD1 (5 bases). The CDR3 contains 13 residues. Germline CDR1 reads MGHRA; CDR2 reads YSYEKL. Trimming left V 7 bases short and J 2 bases short, with 11 bases between. CDR3 residues: CASNRTNQETQYF. CDR3 sequence (DNA): TGCGCCAGCAACAGGACAAATCAAGAGACCCAGTACTTC.

The V and J genes are TRBV19 and TRBJ2-4, with 8 bases identical to TRBD2. V lost 7 bases, J lost 2 bases, and 7 bases stayed unmatched. The germline V gene encodes CDR1 LNHDA and CDR2 SQIVND (reference sequence). There are 15 residues in the CDR3. Here the CDR3 reads CASTQGSGTKNIQYF. The DNA of the CDR3 is TGTGCCAGTACCCAGGGTAGCGGGACCAAAAACATTCAGTACTTC.

The chain joins TRBV2 to TRBJ2-1; 9 bases are shared with TRBD1. The ends lost 7 bases at V and 2 bases at J; junction bases unmatched: 6. Germline lookup yields CDR1 SNHLY and CDR2 FYNNEI. This CDR3 has 15 amino acids. The CDR3 loop is CASTLDRGTYNEQFF. CDR3 sequence (DNA): TGTGCCAGCACCTTGGACAGGGGTACCTACAATGAGCAGTTCTTC. The full variable domain, completed using reference TRBV2 and TRBJ2-1, is EPEVTQTPSHQVTQMGQEVILRCVPISNHLYFYWYRQILGQKVEFLVSFYNNEISEKSEIFDDQFSVERPDGSNFTLKIRSTKLEDSAMYFCASTLDRGTYNEQFFGPGTRLTVL.

The chain combines TRBV28 with TRBJ2-3, with D perhaps matching TRBD2 (7 bases). The CDR3 extends over 16 amino acids. Trimming took off 5 bases at V and 5 bases at J, with 20 bases between the two ends. CDR1 MDHEN and CDR2 SYDVKM come from the germline V gene. The CDR3 DNA reads TGTGCCAGCAGTCCAATGGGGGCTAGCGGAATAGATACGCAGTATTTT. Translating gives CASSPMGASGIDTQYF. Variable domain in full (rest from reference TRBV28 and TRBJ2-3): DVKVTQSSRYLVKRTGEKVFLECVQDMDHENMFWYRQDPGLGLRLIYFSYDVKMKEKGDIPEGYSVSREKKERFSLILESASTNQTSMYLCASSPMGASGIDTQYFGPGTRLTVL.

This chain connects TRBV6-5 to TRBJ1-5; 8 nucleotides agree with TRBD1. The CDR3 consists of 15 residues. The V gene's germline CDR1 is MNHEY and CDR2 SVGAGI. Trimming at V came to 5 bases and at J to 0 bases, leaving 3 bases not matched to a gene. The CDR3 coding sequence is TGTGCCAGCAGTGGACAGGGCTATAGCAATCAGCCCCAGCATTTT. This gives the protein CASSGQGYSNQPQHF.